The present T cell receptor (beta chain) was sequenced within a study of T cells after yellow fever vaccination. V lost 4 bases and J lost 7, with 16 bases in between. Germline CDR1 and CDR2: MNHEY and SVGAGI. The CDR3 extends over 15 amino acids. A process of 5'RACE template switching, which added a universal primer site and UMIs, was used to make TCR cDNA. TCRdb analysed the 5' RACE reads with MiXCR anew, one entry per CDR3 protein. The table records fewer than 650,000 distinct CDR3 sequences, 21% of them present only once. The chain employs TRBV6-5 and TRBJ1-4; D is possibly TRBD1 (6 bases). This TCR derives from a man between 18 and 35 years old who received the YFV17D yellow fever vaccine. Sequences were derived from PBMCs, sampled approximately 20 days after the first yellow fever vaccination. The CDR3 region has the DNA TGTGCCAGCAGTTTTAACGGGGGCATGGCTGAAAAACTGTTTTTT. It is translated as CASSFNGGMAEKLFF.